A single sample gave rise to the 18 T cell receptor beta chains below, sequenced in a study of vaccination and CD4 T cells after COVID-19. Their cognate antigens are unknown. The treatment is: 10-day PBMC culture with coronavirus spike peptide pools or control peptides (ViraFEST assay). Oncomine TCR Beta short-read sequencing was applied to DNA from cultured CD4+ T cells. TCRdb passed the PCR reads through MiXCR, listing each CDR3 protein once. The profile shows about 18,000 distinct CDR3 sequences, about 71% of them singletons. The sample consisted of CD4+ T cells from blood, cultured in vitro. These receptors all stem from a human donor who had recovered from COVID-19.

The chain recombines TRBV27 with TRBJ1-2, with 10 bases aligning to TRBD1. The CDR3 extends over 13 amino acids. The germline V gene has CDR1 MNHEY and CDR2 SMNVEV (reference sequence). The V and J ends lost 10 bases and 4 bases, in that order; junction bases with no gene match: 6. The CDR3 coding sequence is TGTGCCACCCATCGGACAGGGGGCTATGGCTACACCTTC. Translation: CATHRTGGYGYTF.

The rearrangement joins TRBV20-1 to TRBJ1-5; tentative D call: TRBD1 (5 bases). The length of the CDR3 is 12 residues. Germline CDR1 is DFQATT and CDR2 is SNEGSKA (reference sequence). Trimming removed 3 bases at V and 6 bases at J, with 9 bases between. This CDR3 reads CSASQGVQPQHF. The CDR3 DNA follows: TGCAGTGCTAGCCAGGGAGTTCAGCCCCAGCATTTT.

The V call is TRBV19, the J call TRBJ1-5, with D unclear. The CDR3 is 14 residues long. In germline, CDR1 is LNHDA, CDR2 SQIVND (reference sequence). The V end was cut by 6 bases, the J end by 2 bases, with 11 bases between. The CDR3 DNA sequence: TGTGCCAGTAGATTATATCGGGGCAATCAGCCCCAGCATTTT. It specifies CASRLYRGNQPQHF.

This chain uses TRBV20-1 with TRBJ2-3; the match to TRBD2 covers 9 bases. Germline assignment: CDR1 DFQATT and CDR2 SNEGSKA (reference sequence). The length of the CDR3 is 18 residues. V gave up 6 bases and J gave up 7 bases; unmatched junction bases: 23. Written as DNA, the CDR3 is TGCAGTGCCGAGGCCGGTGGAGCGGGAGGAGGTGGGACGAATACGCAGTATTTT. Residues: CSAEAGGAGGGGTNTQYF.

The sample holds a few counts of this clonotype. The chain employs TRBV19 and TRBJ1-6, with unresolved D. Trimming pared 3 bases from V and 10 bases from J, leaving 16 bases between. In germline, CDR1 is LNHDA, CDR2 SQIVND (reference sequence). The CDR3 is 15 residues long. In DNA form, the CDR3 reads TGTGCCAGTAGTATCTTGGGCCCGCGGGGATCACCCCTCCACTTT. Encoded protein: CASSILGPRGSPLHF.

The rearrangement links TRBV12-3 or TRBV12-4 to TRBJ1-2; 9 positions match TRBD1. The CDR3 sequence is 16 residues long. The trim removed 3 bases at V and 8 bases at J, leaving 13 bases unmatched. The CDR3 DNA is TGTGCCAGCAGTTTGGCGATGGGAAACAGGGGGCAAGGCTACACCTTC. Protein: CASSLAMGNRGQGYTF.

This clonotype was counted a few times. The chain joins TRBV6-5 to TRBJ1-6; 7 bases align to TRBD1. The length of the CDR3 is 15 residues. V was pared by 2 bases and J by 6 bases, with 4 bases of the junction left unmatched. Per the germline V gene, CDR1 is MNHEY and CDR2 is SVGAGI. CDR3 nucleotides: TGTGCCAGCAGTTACGGTACAGGGGCTAATTCACCCCTCCACTTT. Amino acids: CASSYGTGANSPLHF.

The V and J genes are TRBV10-1 and TRBJ1-6; D is unresolved. Trimming removed 0 bases at V and 8 bases at J, with 11 bases between. From germline, CDR1 is WNHNN and CDR2 SYGVQD (reference sequence). The CDR3 runs 15 residues. In nucleotides, the CDR3 is TGCGCCAGCAGTGAGTCCGGCAGGCGGGATTCACCCCTCCACTTT. This gives the protein CASSESGRRDSPLHF.

The chain has TRBV9 and TRBJ2-5; TRBD2 matches 11 bases. This CDR3 has 15 residues. The J segment lost 7 bases and the V segment lost 0 bases, leaving 5 bases of the junction unmatched. Germline V gene sequence: CDR1 SGDLS, CDR2 YYNGEE. CDR3 bases: TGTGCCAGCAGCGTAGCACTAGCGGGAGAAGGGACCCAGTACTTC. Translation: CASSVALAGEGTQYF. The full variable domain, in which reference TRBV9 and TRBJ2-5 provide the parts outside the CDR3, is DSGVTQTPKHLITATGQRVTLRCSPRSGDLSVYWYQQSLDQGLQFLIQYYNGEERAKGNILERFSAQQFPDLHSELNLSSLELGDSALYFCASSVALAGEGTQYFGPGTRLLVL.

The chain carries TRBV20-1 and TRBJ1-1; TRBD1 aligns across 12 bases. The CDR3 is 19 residues long. Trimming cost V 6 bases and J 0 bases; bases outside gene matches: 17. In germline, CDR1 is DFQATT, CDR2 SNEGSKA (reference sequence). The CDR3 nucleotides read TGCAGTGCCCCTGGGACAGGGGGCCGCAGAAAGGCCATGAACACTGAAGCTTTCTTT. It specifies CSAPGTGGRRKAMNTEAFF.

The DNA for the CDR3 is TGTGCCAGCAGCTCGCGTGTTAGCGGAACCTACGAGCAGTACTTC. It translates to CASSSRVSGTYEQYF. The chain links TRBV7-6 to TRBJ2-7; possible D gene TRBD2, 6 bases. Trimming removed 4 bases at V and 2 bases at J, with 15 bases between. Germline CDR1 is SGHVS and CDR2 is FNYEAQ. The CDR3 has 15 residues.

This chain uses TRBV5-4 with TRBJ1-2; TRBD1 might be the D (6 bases). The CDR3 spans 13 residues. Germline CDR1 is SGHNT and CDR2 is YYREEE (reference sequence). V gave up 9 bases and J gave up 8 bases, with 20 bases separating them. CDR3 sequence reads: CATLDRPPLGYTF. DNA for the CDR3: TGTGCCACCCTAGACAGGCCACCTCTGGGCTACACCTTC.

This chain links TRBV6-5 with TRBJ1-5; no clear D. The CDR3 consists of 14 residues. Germline V gene sequence: CDR1 MNHEY, CDR2 SVGAGI. The V end lost 2 bases, the J end lost 2 bases, and 7 bases lay between the germline ends. CDR3 amino acids: CASSYRQGNQPQHF. CDR3 nucleotide sequence: TGTGCCAGCAGTTACCGGCAGGGCAATCAGCCCCAGCATTTT.

As DNA, the CDR3 is TGTGCCATCAGTGATCGGGGGTATGGCCAAGAGACCCAGTACTTC. Its protein is CAISDRGYGQETQYF. V usage is TRBV10-3 and J usage is TRBJ2-5; weak D call: TRBD2 (6 bases). Germline values: CDR1 ENHRY, CDR2 SYGVKD. Trimming left V 3 bases short and J 1 base short, with 12 bases between. This CDR3 has 15 residues.

V gene TRBV24-1 combines with J gene TRBJ2-7; possibly TRBD1 for D (5 bases). Germline CDR1 KGHDR, CDR2 SFDVKD. Trimming cost V 3 bases and J 1 base, with 12 bases left between them. The CDR3 is 15 amino acids. CDR3 sequence (DNA): TGTGCCACCAGTGATCCCCAGGGTAGGTCCTACGAGCAGTACTTC. Protein product: CATSDPQGRSYEQYF.

This clonotype was counted between two and nine times. The chain links TRBV6-1 to TRBJ1-1; D remains ambiguous. The V and J ends lost 7 bases and 3 bases respectively, with 9 bases between them. CDR3 size: 12 residues. Germline V lookup: CDR1 MNHNS, CDR2 SASEGT. CDR3 sequence: CASIRSDTEAFF. The CDR3 nucleotides are TGTGCCAGCATCAGGTCGGACACTGAAGCTTTCTTT.

The V gene is TRBV20-1, the J gene TRBJ1-1; the match to TRBD1 covers 7 bases. This CDR3 comprises 13 residues. CDR1 and CDR2 (germline): DFQATT, SNEGSKA (reference sequence). V gave up 3 bases and J gave up 6 bases; unmatched junction bases: 7. The CDR3: CSASRQGDAEAFF. In DNA, the CDR3 is TGCAGTGCTAGCCGACAGGGAGACGCTGAAGCTTTCTTT.

The genes are TRBV7-9 and TRBJ1-4, with D possibly TRBD1 on 5 matching bases. The CDR3 contains 14 residues. The V end lost 6 bases, the J end lost 7 bases, and 15 bases lay between the germline ends. Germline V gene sequence: CDR1 SEHNR, CDR2 FQNEAQ (reference sequence). The CDR3 coding sequence is TGTGCCAGCAGAACTACAGGTGGGAGTGAAAAACTGTTTTTT. This codes for CASRTTGGSEKLFF.